This T cell receptor beta chain was captured by sequencing in a study of Ad26.COV2.S vaccination and SARS-CoV-2 variants. Study-level information: Doses of Ad26.COV2.S were injected into muscle once or twice, 56 days apart. Whole-study findings and limits: Breadth of non-spike TCRs did not differ between vaccinees and placebo recipients.

TCRdb's table, derived via immunoSEQ multiplex PCR, lists solely in-frame clones and lacks some. Of roughly 700,000 clones listed, approximately 88% are singletons. This clone has a handful of counts. As yet, its antigen is unknown. Noted treatment: around 19 received Ad26.COV2.S at low or high dose, single or two shots; several received placebo; per-sample allocation not given. Specimens were obtained on day 63 following the first vaccine or placebo injection. Built on an Ad26 vector, the vaccine expressed Wuhan-strain SARS-CoV-2 spike. The CDR3 totals 14 residues. The V end lost 4 bases, the J end lost 4 bases, and 15 bases lay between the germline ends. Germline V lookup: CDR1 SGHNT, CDR2 YYREEE (reference sequence).

J is TRBJ2-7 and V is TRBV5-4; tentatively, D is TRBD1 (6 bases). The source is a person between 18 and 65 years old who received the Ad26.COV2.S COVID-19 vaccine or a placebo. This specimen consisted of peripheral blood, obtained in a trial of Ad26.COV2.S vaccine versus placebo. CDR3 in amino acids: CASSIDLGGYEQYF. As DNA, the CDR3 is TGTGCCAGCAGCATCGATCTAGGGGGATACGAGCAGTACTTC.